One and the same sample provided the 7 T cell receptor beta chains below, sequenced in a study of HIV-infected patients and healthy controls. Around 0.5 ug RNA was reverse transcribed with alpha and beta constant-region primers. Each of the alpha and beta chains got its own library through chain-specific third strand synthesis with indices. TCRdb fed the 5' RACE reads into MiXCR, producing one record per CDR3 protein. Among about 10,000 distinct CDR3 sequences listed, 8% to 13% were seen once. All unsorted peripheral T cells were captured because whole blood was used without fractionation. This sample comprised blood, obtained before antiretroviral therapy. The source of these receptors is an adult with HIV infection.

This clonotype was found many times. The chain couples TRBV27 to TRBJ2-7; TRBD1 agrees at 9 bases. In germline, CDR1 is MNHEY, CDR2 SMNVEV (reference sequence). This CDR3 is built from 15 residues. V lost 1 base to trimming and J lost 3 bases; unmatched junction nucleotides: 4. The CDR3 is CASSLWGQGDYEQYF. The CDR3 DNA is TGTGCCAGCAGTTTATGGGGACAGGGTGACTACGAGCAGTACTTC.

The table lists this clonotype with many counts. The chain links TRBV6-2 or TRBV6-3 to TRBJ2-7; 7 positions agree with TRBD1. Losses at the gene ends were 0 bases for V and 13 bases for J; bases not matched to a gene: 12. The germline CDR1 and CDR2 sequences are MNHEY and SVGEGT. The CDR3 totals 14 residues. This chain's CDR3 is CASSYSTGISPFYF. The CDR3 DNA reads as TGTGCCAGCAGTTACTCGACAGGGATTTCACCGTTTTACTTC.

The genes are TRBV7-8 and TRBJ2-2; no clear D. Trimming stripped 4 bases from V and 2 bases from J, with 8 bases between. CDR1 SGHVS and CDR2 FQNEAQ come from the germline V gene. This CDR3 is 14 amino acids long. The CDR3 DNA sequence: TGTGCCAGCAGCTCGGACCACAACACCGGGGAGCTGTTTTTT. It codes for CASSSDHNTGELFF.

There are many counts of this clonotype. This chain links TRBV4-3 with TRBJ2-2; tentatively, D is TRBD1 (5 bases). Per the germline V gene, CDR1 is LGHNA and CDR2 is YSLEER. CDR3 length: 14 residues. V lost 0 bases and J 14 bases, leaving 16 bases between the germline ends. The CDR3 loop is CASSQDSHRSLLFF. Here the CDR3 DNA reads TGCGCCAGCAGCCAAGACTCCCACAGGTCCCTTCTGTTTTTT.

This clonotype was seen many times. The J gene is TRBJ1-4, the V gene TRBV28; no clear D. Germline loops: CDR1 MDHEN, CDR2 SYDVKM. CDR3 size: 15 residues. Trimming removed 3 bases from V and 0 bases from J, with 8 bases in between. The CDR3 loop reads CASSLSHATNEKLFF. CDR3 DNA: TGTGCCAGCAGTTTGAGCCACGCAACTAATGAAAAACTGTTTTTT.

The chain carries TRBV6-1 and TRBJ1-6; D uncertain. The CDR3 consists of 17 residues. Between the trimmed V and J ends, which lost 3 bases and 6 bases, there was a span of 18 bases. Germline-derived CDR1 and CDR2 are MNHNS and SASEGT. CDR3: CASSETWKAVGNSPLHF. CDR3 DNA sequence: TGTGCCAGCAGTGAGACTTGGAAAGCGGTGGGTAATTCACCCCTCCACTTT.

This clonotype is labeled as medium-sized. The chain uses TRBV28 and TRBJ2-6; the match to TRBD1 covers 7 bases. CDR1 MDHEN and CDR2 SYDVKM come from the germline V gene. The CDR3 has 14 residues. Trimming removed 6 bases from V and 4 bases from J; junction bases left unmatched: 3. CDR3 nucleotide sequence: TGTGCCAGCAGGACAGGGTCCGGGGCCAACGTCCTGACTTTC. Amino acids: CASRTGSGANVLTF.